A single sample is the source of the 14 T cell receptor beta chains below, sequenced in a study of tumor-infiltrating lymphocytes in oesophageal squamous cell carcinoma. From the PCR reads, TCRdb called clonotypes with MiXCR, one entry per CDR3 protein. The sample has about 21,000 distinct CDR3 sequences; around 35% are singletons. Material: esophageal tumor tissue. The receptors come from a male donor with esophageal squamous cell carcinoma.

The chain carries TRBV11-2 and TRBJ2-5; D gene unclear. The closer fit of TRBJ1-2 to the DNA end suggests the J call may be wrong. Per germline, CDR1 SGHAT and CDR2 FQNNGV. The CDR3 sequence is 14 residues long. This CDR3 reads CASSLEKGSYGYTF. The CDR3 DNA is TGTGCCAGCAGCTTAGAAAAAGGAAGCTATGGCTACACCTTC.

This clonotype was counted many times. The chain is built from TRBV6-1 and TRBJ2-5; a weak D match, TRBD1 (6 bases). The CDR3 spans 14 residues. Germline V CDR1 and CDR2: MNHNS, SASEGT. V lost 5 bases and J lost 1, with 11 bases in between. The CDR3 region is CASSPGHLQETQYF. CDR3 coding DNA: TGTGCCAGCAGTCCGGGACATCTCCAAGAGACCCAGTACTTC.

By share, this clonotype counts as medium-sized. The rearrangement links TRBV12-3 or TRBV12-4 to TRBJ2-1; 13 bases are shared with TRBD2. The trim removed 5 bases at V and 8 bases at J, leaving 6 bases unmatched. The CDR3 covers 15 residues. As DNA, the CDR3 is TGTGCCAGCAGTCAAGGACTAGCGGGAGCACATGAGCAGTTCTTC. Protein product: CASSQGLAGAHEQFF.

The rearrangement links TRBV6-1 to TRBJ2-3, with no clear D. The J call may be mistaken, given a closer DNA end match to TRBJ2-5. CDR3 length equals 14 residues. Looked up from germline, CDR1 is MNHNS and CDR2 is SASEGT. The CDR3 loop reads CASSRMVVQETQYF. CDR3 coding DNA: TGTGCCAGCAGCCGGATGGTGGTGCAAGAGACCCAGTACTTC.

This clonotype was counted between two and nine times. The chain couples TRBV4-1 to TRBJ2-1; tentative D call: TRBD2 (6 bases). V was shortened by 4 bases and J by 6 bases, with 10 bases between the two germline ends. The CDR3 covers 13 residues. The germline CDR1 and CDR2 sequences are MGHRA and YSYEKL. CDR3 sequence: CASSLILANEQFF. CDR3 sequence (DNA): TGCGCCAGCAGCCTTATACTAGCCAATGAGCAGTTCTTC.

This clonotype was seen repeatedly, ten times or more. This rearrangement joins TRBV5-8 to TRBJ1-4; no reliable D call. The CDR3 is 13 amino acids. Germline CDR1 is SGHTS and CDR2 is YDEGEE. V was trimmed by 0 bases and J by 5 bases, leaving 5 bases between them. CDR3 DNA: TGTGCCAGCAGCTTGGAGGCCAATGAAAAACTGTTTTTT. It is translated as CASSLEANEKLFF.

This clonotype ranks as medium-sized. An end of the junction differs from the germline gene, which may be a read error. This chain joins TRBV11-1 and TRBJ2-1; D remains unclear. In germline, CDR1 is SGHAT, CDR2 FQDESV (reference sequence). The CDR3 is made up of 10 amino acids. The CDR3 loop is CASSSWERVF. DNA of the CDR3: TGTGCCAGCAGCTCGTGGGAAAGGGTGTTC.

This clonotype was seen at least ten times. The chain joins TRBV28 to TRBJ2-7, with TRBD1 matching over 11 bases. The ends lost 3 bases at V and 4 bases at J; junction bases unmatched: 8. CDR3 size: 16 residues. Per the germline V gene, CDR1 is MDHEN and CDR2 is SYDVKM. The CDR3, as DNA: TGTGCCAGCAGTTTGGTCCGGGACAGGGGGAGGTACGAGCAGTACTTC. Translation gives CASSLVRDRGRYEQYF.

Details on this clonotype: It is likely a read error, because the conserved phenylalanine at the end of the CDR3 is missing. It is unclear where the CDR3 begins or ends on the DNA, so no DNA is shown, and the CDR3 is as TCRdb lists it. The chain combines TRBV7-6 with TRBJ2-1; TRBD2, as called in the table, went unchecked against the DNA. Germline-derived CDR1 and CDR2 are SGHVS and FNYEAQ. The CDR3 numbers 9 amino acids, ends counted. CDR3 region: CASSLVLAG.

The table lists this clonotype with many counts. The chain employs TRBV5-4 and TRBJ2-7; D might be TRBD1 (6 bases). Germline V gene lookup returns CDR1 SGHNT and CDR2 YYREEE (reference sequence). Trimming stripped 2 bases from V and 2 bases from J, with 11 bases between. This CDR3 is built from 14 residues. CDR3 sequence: CASSLGQGPYEQYF. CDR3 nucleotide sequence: TGTGCCAGCAGCTTAGGGCAGGGGCCCTACGAGCAGTACTTC.

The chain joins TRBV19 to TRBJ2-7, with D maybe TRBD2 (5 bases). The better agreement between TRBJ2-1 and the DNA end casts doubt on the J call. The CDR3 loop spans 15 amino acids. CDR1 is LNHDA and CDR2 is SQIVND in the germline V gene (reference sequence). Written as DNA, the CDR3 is TGTGCCAGTAGTGTAACGGGAAGCTCCTACAATGAGCAGTTCTTC. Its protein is CASSVTGSSYNEQFF.

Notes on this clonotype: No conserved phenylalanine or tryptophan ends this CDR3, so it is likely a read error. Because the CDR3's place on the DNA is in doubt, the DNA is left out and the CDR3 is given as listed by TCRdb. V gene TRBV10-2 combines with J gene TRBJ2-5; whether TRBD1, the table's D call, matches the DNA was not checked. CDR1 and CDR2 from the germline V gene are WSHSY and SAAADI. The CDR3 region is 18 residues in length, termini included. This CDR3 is CASSTATGQGAYGYTFGS.

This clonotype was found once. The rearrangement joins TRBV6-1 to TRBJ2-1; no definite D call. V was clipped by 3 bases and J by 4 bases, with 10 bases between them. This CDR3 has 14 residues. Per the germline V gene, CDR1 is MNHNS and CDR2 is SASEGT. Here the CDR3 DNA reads TGTGCCAGCAGTGAGGGAAGATTATACAATGAGCAGTTCTTC. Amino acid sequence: CASSEGRLYNEQFF.

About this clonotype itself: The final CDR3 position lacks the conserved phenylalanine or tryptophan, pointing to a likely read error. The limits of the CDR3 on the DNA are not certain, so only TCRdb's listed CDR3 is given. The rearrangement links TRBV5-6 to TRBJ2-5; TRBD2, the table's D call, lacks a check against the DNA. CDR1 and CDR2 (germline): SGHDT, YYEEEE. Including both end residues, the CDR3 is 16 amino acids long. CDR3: CASSLDQGRGGYTFGS.